This T cell receptor (beta chain) stems from a study of T cells in Graves' hyperthyroidism and ophthalmopathy. Study-wide findings and caveats: In the blood, most expanded thyroid clonotypes above 0.001 appeared as well. Onset of ophthalmopathy came a median approximately 6.5 months after the model predicted it. Stable hyperthyroidism and ophthalmopathy were separated using 13 V-J signatures.

This clonotype was found many times. Its antigen is still unknown. CDR1 is DFQATT and CDR2 is SNEGSKA in the germline V gene (reference sequence). With 0 bases clipped from V and 0 bases from J, the junction kept 4 bases outside the gene matches. The CDR3 extends over 16 amino acids. RNA transcripts gave rise to amplified TCR beta CDR3 regions. During a first-round RT-PCR of the TCR CDR3, the HTBI primer set was used. TCRdb called the multiplex PCR reads again in MiXCR, with one record for every CDR3 protein. The table lists just under 750,000 distinct CDR3 sequences, 30% to 40% of them singletons. The sequence derives from a middle-aged woman with Graves' hyperthyroidism. Sequencing used blood. V and J are TRBV20-1 and TRBJ1-5; 8 bases agree with TRBD1. The CDR3 DNA follows: TGCAGTGCTAGAGAGGAACAGGGGGTTAGCAATCAGCCCCAGCATTTT. It is translated as CSAREEQGVSNQPQHF.